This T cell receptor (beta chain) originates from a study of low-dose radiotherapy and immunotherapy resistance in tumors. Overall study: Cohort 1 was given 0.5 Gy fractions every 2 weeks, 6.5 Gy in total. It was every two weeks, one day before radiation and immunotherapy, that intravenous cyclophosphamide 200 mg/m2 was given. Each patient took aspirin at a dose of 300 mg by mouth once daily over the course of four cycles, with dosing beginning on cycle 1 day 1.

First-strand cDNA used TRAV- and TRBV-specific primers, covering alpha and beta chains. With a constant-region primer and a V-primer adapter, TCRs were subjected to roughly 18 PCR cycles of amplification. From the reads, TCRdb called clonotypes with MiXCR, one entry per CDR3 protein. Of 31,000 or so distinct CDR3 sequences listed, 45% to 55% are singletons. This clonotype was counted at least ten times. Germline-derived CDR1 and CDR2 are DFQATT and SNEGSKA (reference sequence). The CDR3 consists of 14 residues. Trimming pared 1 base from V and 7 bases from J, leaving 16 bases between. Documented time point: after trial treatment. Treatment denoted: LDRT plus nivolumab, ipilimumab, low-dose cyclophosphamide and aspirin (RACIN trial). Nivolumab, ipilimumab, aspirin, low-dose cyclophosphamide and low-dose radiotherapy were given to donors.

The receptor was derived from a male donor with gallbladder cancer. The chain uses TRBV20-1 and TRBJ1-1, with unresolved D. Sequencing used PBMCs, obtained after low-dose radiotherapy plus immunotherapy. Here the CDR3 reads CSARGVPRGGEAFF. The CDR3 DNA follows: TGCAGTGCTAGAGGGGTCCCCCGGGGAGGTGAAGCTTTCTTT.